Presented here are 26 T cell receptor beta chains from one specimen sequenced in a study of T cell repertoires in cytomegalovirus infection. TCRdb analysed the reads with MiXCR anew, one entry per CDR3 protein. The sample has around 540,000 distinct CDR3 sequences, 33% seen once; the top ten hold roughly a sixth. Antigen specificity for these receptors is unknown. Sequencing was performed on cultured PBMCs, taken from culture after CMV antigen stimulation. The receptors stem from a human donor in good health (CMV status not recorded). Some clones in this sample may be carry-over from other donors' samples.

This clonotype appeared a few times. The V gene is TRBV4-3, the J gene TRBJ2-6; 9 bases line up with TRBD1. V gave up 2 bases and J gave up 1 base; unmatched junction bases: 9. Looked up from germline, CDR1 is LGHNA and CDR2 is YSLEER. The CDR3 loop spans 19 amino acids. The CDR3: CASSQTATGGESGANVLTF. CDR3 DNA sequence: TGCGCCAGCAGCCAAACGGCGACAGGGGGTGAATCTGGGGCCAACGTCCTGACTTTC.

The CDR3 DNA reads as TGCAGTGCTAGCGATAGGGGTACGCAACCCTACGAGCAGTACTTC. Encoded protein: CSASDRGTQPYEQYF. This rearrangement joins TRBV20-1 to TRBJ2-7, with D possibly matching TRBD1 (5 bases). This CDR3 has 15 amino acids. V lost 3 bases and J lost 2, with 17 bases in between. CDR1 is DFQATT and CDR2 is SNEGSKA in the germline V gene (reference sequence).

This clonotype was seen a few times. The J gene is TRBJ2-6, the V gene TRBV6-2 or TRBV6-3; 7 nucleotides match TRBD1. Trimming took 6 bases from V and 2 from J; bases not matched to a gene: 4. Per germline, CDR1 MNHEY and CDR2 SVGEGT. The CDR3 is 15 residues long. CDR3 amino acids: CASRPTGAGANVLTF. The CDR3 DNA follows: TGTGCCAGCAGACCAACAGGGGCTGGGGCCAACGTCCTGACTTTC.

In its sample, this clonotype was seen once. CDR3 bases: TGTGCCAGCAGTCAAACCCAGGGCACGAACACCGGGGAGCTGTTTTTT. Translating it yields CASSQTQGTNTGELFF. The rearrangement links TRBV6-6 to TRBJ2-2; a possible D gene is TRBD1 (5 bases). V was pared by 5 bases and J by 0 bases, with 13 bases between. The CDR3 runs 16 residues. Germline CDR1 and CDR2: MNHNY and SVGAGI (reference sequence).

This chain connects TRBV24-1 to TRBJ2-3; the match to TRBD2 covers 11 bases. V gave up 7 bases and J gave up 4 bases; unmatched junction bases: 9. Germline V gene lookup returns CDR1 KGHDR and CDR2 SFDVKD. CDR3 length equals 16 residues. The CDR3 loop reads CATSLTSGRGSDTQYF. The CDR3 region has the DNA TGTGCCACCAGCCTCACTAGCGGGAGAGGTTCAGATACGCAGTATTTT.

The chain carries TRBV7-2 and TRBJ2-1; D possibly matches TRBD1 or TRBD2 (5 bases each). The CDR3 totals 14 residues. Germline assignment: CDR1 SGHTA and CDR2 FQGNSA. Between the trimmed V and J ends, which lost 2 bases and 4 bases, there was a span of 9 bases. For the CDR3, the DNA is TGTGCCAGCAGCTTATTTGGGGGTTACAATGAGCAGTTCTTC. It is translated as CASSLFGGYNEQFF.

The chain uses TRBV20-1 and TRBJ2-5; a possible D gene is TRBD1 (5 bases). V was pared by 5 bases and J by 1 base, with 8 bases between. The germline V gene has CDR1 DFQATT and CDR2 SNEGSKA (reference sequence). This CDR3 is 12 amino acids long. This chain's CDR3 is CSAGAVQETQYF. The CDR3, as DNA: TGCAGTGCTGGGGCAGTCCAAGAGACCCAGTACTTC.

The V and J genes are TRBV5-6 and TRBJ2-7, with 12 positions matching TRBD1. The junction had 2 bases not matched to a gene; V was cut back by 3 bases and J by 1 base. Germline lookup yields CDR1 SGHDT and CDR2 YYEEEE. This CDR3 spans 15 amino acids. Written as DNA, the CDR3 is TGTGCCAGCAGCTGGGGACAGGGGGCTTCCTACGAGCAGTACTTC. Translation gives CASSWGQGASYEQYF.

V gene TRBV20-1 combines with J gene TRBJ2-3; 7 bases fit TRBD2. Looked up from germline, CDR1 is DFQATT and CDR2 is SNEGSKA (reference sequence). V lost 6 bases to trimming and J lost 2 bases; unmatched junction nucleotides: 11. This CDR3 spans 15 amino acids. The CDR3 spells CSASTSGGTTDTQYF. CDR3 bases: TGCAGTGCATCCACCTCGGGGGGAACCACAGATACGCAGTATTTT.

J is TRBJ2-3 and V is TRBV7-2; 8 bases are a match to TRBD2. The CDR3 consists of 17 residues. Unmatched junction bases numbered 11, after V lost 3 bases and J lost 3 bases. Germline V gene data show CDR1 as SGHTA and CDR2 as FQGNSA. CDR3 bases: TGTGCCAGCAGCTTCCCCGTTCAGCGGGAGCCTACAGATACGCAGTATTTT. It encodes CASSFPVQREPTDTQYF.

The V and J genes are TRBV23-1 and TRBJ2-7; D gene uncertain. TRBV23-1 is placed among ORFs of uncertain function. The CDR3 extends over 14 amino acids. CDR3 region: CASSHGPGSHEQYV. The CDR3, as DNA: TGCGCCAGCAGTCACGGGCCCGGCTCCCACGAGCAGTACGTC.

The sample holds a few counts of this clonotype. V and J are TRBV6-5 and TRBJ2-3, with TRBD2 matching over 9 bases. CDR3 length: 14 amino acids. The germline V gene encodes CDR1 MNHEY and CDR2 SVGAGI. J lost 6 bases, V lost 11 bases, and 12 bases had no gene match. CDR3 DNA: TGTGCCGGAAAACCGGGACTAGCTTCCGATACGCAGTATTTT. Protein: CAGKPGLASDTQYF.

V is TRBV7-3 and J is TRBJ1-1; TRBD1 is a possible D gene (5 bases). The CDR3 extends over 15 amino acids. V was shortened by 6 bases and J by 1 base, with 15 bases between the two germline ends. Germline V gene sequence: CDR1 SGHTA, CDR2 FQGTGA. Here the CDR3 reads CASSSNSGQNTEAFF. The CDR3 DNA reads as TGTGCCAGCAGTTCTAATTCCGGACAGAACACTGAAGCTTTCTTT.

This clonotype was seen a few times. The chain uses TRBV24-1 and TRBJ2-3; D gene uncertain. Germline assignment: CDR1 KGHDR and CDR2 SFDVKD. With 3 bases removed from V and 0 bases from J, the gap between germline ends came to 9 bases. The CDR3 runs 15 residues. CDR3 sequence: CATSDGYPSTDTQYF. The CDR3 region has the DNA TGTGCCACCAGTGATGGATACCCTAGCACAGATACGCAGTATTTT.

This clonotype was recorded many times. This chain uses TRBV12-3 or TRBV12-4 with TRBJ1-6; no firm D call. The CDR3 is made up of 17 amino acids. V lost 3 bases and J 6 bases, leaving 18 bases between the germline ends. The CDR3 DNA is TGTGCCAGCAGTTTTGGACGGACTCGGAAGGGTAATTCACCCCTCCACTTT. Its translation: CASSFGRTRKGNSPLHF.

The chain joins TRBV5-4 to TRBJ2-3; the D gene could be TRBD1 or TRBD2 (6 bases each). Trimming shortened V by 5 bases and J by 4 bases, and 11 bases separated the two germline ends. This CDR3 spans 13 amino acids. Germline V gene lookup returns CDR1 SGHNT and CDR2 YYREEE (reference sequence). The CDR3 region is CASRRGEADTQYF. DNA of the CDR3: TGTGCCAGCAGAAGGGGGGAAGCAGATACGCAGTATTTT.

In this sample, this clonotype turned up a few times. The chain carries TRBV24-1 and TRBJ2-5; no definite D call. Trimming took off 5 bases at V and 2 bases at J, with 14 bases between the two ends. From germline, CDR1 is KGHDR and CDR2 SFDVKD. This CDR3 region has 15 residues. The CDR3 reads CATSAKGRPQETQYF. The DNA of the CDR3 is TGTGCCACCAGTGCCAAGGGCCGGCCTCAAGAGACCCAGTACTTC.

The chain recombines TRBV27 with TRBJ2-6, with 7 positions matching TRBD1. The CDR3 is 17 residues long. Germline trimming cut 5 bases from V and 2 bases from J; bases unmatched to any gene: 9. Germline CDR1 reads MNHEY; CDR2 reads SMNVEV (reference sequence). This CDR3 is CASSPRQGLAGANVLTF. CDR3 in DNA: TGTGCCAGCAGTCCCCGACAGGGTTTAGCTGGGGCCAACGTCCTGACTTTC.

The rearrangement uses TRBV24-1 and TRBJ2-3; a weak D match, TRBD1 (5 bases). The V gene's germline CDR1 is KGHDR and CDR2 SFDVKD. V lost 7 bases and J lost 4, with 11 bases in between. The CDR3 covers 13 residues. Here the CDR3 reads CATRGPIADTQYF. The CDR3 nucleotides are TGTGCCACCAGGGGGCCAATCGCAGATACGCAGTATTTT.

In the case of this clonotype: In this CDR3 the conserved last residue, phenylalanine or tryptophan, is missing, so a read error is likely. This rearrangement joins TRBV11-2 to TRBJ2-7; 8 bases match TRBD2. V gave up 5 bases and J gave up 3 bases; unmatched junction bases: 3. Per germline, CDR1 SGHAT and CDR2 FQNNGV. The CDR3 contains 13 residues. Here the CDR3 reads CASSNAGGYEQYI. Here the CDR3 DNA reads TGTGCCAGCAGCAACGCGGGGGGCTACGAGCAGTACATC.

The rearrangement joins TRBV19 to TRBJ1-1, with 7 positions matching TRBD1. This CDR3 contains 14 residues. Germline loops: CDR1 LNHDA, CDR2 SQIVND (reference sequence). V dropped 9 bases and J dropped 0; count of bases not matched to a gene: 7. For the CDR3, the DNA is TGTGCCAGCCGACAGGGCTACATGAACACTGAAGCTTTCTTT. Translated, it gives CASRQGYMNTEAFF.

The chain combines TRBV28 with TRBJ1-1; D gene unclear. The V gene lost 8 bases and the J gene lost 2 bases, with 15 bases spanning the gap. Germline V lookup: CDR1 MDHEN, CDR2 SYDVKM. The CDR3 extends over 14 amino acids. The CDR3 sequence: CASYSPGSNTEAFF. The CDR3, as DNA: TGTGCCAGCTATAGCCCAGGTTCAAACACTGAAGCTTTCTTT.

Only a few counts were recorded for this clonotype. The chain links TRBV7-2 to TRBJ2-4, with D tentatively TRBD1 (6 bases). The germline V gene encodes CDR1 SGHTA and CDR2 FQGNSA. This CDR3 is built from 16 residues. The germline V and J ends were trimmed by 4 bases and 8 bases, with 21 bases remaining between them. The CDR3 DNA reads TGTGCCAGCAGCTCAACATCTCGCAGGGGAGTTCACATTCAGTACTTC. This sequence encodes CASSSTSRRGVHIQYF.

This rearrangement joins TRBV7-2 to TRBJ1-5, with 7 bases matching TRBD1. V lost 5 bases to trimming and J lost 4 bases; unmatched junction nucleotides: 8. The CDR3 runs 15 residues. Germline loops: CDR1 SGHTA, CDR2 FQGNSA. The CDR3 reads CASSPGQRGNQPQHF. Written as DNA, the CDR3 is TGTGCCAGCAGCCCGGGACAGAGGGGGAATCAGCCCCAGCATTTT.

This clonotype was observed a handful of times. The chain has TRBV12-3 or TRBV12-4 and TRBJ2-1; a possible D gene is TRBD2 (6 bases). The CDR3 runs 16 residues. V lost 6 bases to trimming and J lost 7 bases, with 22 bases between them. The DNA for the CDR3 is TGTGCCAGCAGACTAGGGTATCCGGGAGACCTGAATGAGCAGTTCTTC. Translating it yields CASRLGYPGDLNEQFF.

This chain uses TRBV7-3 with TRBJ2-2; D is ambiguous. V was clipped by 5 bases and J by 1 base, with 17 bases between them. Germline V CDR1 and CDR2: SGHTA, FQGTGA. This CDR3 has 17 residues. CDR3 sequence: CASSRSISRMNTGELFF. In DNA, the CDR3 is TGTGCCAGCAGCCGAAGTATCAGCCGAATGAACACCGGGGAGCTGTTTTTT.